The present T cell receptor beta chain was sequenced within a study of PD-1 blockade in classical Hodgkin lymphoma (dated by TCRdb to 2018 to 2021). General notes on the study: Nivolumab dosing was 3 mg/kg intravenously every 2 weeks, continuing until either disease progression or unacceptable toxicity. To define a peripheral blood immune signature of response to PD-1 blockade in classical Hodgkin lymphoma, the study combined TCR beta sequencing with CyTOF. Results and caveats for the whole study, not just this receptor: Newly diagnosed patients were reported to have lower baseline TCR diversity than healthy donors, and relapsed/refractory patients were reported to have lower baseline TCR diversity still. Trial patients with a complete response had baseline diversity similar to that of newly diagnosed patients, while partial responders and progressors had significantly lower diversity. Patients starting nivolumab less than 1 year after ASCT had lower diversity and were excluded from later analyses to avoid confounding by immune reconstitution. By C4D1, a significant rise was seen in CD4+ TCR diversity but not in CD8+ TCR diversity (p=0.0027 vs p=0.16), and the rise was most apparent among complete responders (p=0.02). The study was restricted to a single clinical trial cohort, and the causes of repertoire differences, possibly disease activity or prior therapy, were left undefined.

The Qiagen DNeasy kit was used to extract genomic DNA both from unsorted PBMCs and from the negatively selected CD4+ and CD8+ fractions. TCR beta CDR3 regions were subjected to amplification by immunoSEQ multiplex PCR with primers that anneal to V and J segments. A synthetic immune receptor repertoire was used to minimize amplification bias, and any residual bias was removed computationally once sequencing was done. As for how the authors treated the data: Custom Python scripts were used to quantify repertoire diversity as the Shannon entropy index. Unsorted, CD4+ and CD8+ repertoires were examined separately, except in combined analyses, for which CD4+ and CD8+ sequences were merged in silico. A clone counted as expanded when the clone's frequency after treatment rose at least 2-fold relative to C1D1, and clones undetected at baseline were given a pseudocount of 0.5. Clones with 0 or 1 copy at C1D1 were defined as singleton clones, while clones with 2 or more copies were defined as non-singleton clones. Clones expanded in unsorted samples were annotated as CD4+, CD8+ or unknown by matching protein sequences in sorted samples from the same patient. Diversity changes from C1D1 to C4D1 were tested in paired samples using Wilcoxon tests. What TCRdb holds here is the immuneACCESS table cut down to in-frame rearrangements. Part of the clones is not present; checked against another copy, under half of the missing clones reflect an unresolved V gene, and the others are unexplained. V and J calls and clone size are as listed in that table; D and trimming were resolved from the DNA. The sample data list some 19,000 clones, and around four fifths of these were observed just once. About 39% of the sample rests with the top ten.

Sequences SGHRS (CDR1) and YFSETQ (CDR2) are obtained from the germline V gene. V gives up 4 bases and J gives up 5 bases, and the segment between their germline ends measures 15 bases. The CDR3 sequence holds 14 residues, the cysteine and phenylalanine included. The retained sequence is limited to the CDR3, 42 bases, with the frame set at the first base. A note on this clone: Its target antigen remains unknown. Base quality data are lacking; no much larger clone is found one base away.

This sample's time point label indicates: cycle 2 day 1 (C2D1) of nivolumab. Relapse after autologous stem cell transplantation had occurred in all trial patients, and cohorts A, B and C were distinguished by prior brentuximab vedotin exposure. The trial cohort was composed of approximately 60 patients with relapsed/refractory classical Hodgkin lymphoma, for whom complete response, partial response or progressive disease was recorded as best overall response. Single-agent nivolumab was administered to trial patients in the multi-cohort phase II CheckMate 205 trial. An independent review committee assessed best overall response using the 2007 International Working Group response criteria. Trial PBMCs were collected immediately before nivolumab initiation (C1D1) and during therapy at cycle 2 day 1 and cycle 4 day 1. Peripheral blood was collected in 8 mL Vacutainer Cell Preparation Tubes, from which PBMCs were isolated by centrifugation and then cryopreserved.

The chain uses TRBV5-1 and TRBJ1-1; the D segment cannot be called with confidence. This specimen consisted of peripheral blood mononuclear cells (PBMCs), obtained before the second cycle of nivolumab. The receptor comes from a human donor with classical Hodgkin lymphoma. The nucleotides are TGCGCCAGCAGCGTGGACGGTACCGTAACTGAAGCTTTCTTT. Its coded protein is CASSVDGTVTEAFF.